Listed below are T cell receptor beta chains from one sample, sequenced in a study of shared clonotypes between healthy human individuals. The data were produced by immunoSEQ multiplex PCR, yet TCRdb's version contains in-frame clones alone and is incomplete. The data contain 180,000 or so clones, about 93% of them seen just once; the ten biggest clones take up approximately 0.07%. Sequencing was done on a sample of naive CD4+ T cells sorted from blood. These receptors came from a woman under 40 in good health. Each CDR3 is given with its conserved first and last residue. A D gene is named only where the DNA matches it firmly. The size of a clone is reported for some rows only, either as once, few or many, or as a class for expanded clones.

v_call,j_call,d_call,clone_size,cdr3_nt,cdr3_aa
TRBV27,TRBJ2-3,.,.,TGTGCCAGCAGTTTCGAGCCCTCATTCACAGATACGCAGTATTTT,CASSFEPSFTDTQYF
TRBV6-5,TRBJ2-7,.,.,TGTGCCAGCAGTTACTCGATTCTAGCCGACGAGCAGTACTTC,CASSYSILADEQYF
TRBV6-1,TRBJ2-7,.,.,TGTGCCAGCAGTGAAATTTTTCGTGGGGAGCTGTTCTCCTACGAGCAGTACTTC,CASSEIFRGELFSYEQYF
TRBV7-2,TRBJ1-2,.,.,TGTGCCAGCAGCTGGGGGGGCCAAGGCTACACCTTC,CASSWGGQGYTF
TRBV7-9,TRBJ1-4,.,.,TGTGCCAGCAGCTACAGTCTTGGGGGTGAAAAACTGTTTTTT,CASSYSLGGEKLFF
TRBV5-1,TRBJ2-7,.,.,TGCGCCAGCAGCTCCCTCGGGGGAAGGGGGCAACTTTCGGAGCAGTACTTC,CASSSLGGRGQLSEQYF
TRBV29-1,TRBJ2-1,TRBD1,.,TGCAGCGTTCGGCGACAGGGGATATACAATGAGCAGTTCTTC,CSVRRQGIYNEQFF
TRBV29-1,TRBJ2-7,.,.,TGCAGCGTTGCCAGCGCTAGTAGCGAGCAGTACTTC,CSVASASSEQYF
TRBV5-4,TRBJ1-2,TRBD1,.,TGTGCCAGCAGCTCGGCCAGGGGGCGAACCGCCTATGGCTACACCTTC,CASSSARGRTAYGYTF
TRBV11-3,TRBJ2-7,.,.,TGTGCCAGCAGCTTAGCGTTAGCAGATGAGCAGTACTTC,CASSLALADEQYF
TRBV6-6,TRBJ1-3,.,.,TGTGCCAGCAGACGCGGTAACTCTGGAAACACCATATATTTT,CASRRGNSGNTIYF
TRBV30,TRBJ1-5,TRBD1,.,TGTGCCTGGAGTGTGGGGACAGGGGTCCAGCCCCAGCATTTT,CAWSVGTGVQPQHF
TRBV11-2,TRBJ2-1,TRBD2,.,TGTGCCAGCAGCTTAGATTCCGGACTAGGAGAGTTCTTC,CASSLDSGLGEFF
TRBV6-4,TRBJ1-5,TRBD1,.,TGTGCCAGCAGTGACTCGAGAGGGGGCAGCAATCAGCCCCAGCATTTT,CASSDSRGGSNQPQHF
TRBV11-3,TRBJ1-1,.,.,TGTGCCAGCAGCTTAGGAGGGAAGTTGGACACTGAAGCTTTCTTT,CASSLGGKLDTEAFF
TRBV27,TRBJ2-2,.,.,TGTGCCAGCAGCCCACGCATACCCGGGAAAAACCCAGGGTTAGGAATATCTCCCGGGGAGCTGTTTTTT,CASSPRIPGKNPGLGISPGELFF
TRBV5-1,TRBJ1-1,TRBD1,.,TGCGCCAGCAGCTTGGCCGGGACAGGGTTAGTCACTGAAGCTTTCTTT,CASSLAGTGLVTEAFF
TRBV19,TRBJ1-2,TRBD1,.,TGTGCCAGTATCGGACAGGGGTATGGCTACACCTTC,CASIGQGYGYTF
TRBV29-1,TRBJ1-1,TRBD1,.,TGCAGCGCACGGACAGGGGAGGACACTGAAGCTTTCTTT,CSARTGEDTEAFF
TRBV29-1,TRBJ2-7,TRBD2,.,TGCAGCGTTGGGACTAGCGGGAGGGCTCAGCAGTACTTC,CSVGTSGRAQQYF
TRBV6-4,TRBJ1-5,.,.,TGTGCCAGCAGTGAGCAGGAAAATCAGCCCCAGCATTTT,CASSEQENQPQHF
TRBV4-1,TRBJ2-3,TRBD2,once,TGCGCCAGCAGCCAAGCGGACACTAGCGCATTCACAGATACGCAGTATTTT,CASSQADTSAFTDTQYF
TRBV19,TRBJ1-5,.,.,TGTGCCAGCGGGGCCGGGGGTGATCAGCCCCAGCATTTT,CASGAGGDQPQHF
TRBV29-1,TRBJ1-3,.,once,TGCAGCGTGGAAGACCGCTACAGCTCTGGAAACACCATATATTTT,CSVEDRYSSGNTIYF
TRBV19,TRBJ2-1,TRBD1,.,TGTGCCAGTAGTGTGTCATCAGGGGGCTCCTACAATGAGCAGTTCTTC,CASSVSSGGSYNEQFF
TRBV18,TRBJ2-7,.,once,TGTGCCAGCTCCGCCCCCCGGACAGCTTATTCCTACGAGCAGTACTTC,CASSAPRTAYSYEQYF
TRBV18,TRBJ1-4,.,.,TGTGCCAGCTCACCGAGCTCCGGAGGGACTAATGAAAAACTGTTTTTT,CASSPSSGGTNEKLFF
TRBV29-1,TRBJ2-1,TRBD1,.,TGCAGCAATCGAGGGACAGGGTCGGGTAATGAGCAGTTCTTC,CSNRGTGSGNEQFF
TRBV19,TRBJ2-1,.,.,TGTGCCAGTAAAGAGTGGAATGAGCAGTTCTTC,CASKEWNEQFF